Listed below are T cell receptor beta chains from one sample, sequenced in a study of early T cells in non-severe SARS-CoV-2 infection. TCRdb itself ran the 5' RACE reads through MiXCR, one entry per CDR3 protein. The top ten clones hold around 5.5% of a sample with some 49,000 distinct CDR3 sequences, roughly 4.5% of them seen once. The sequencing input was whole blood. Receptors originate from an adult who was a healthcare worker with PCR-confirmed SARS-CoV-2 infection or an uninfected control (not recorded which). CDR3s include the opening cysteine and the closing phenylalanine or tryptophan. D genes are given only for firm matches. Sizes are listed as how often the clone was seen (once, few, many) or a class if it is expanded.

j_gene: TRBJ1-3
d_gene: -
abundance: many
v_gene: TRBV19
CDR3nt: TGTGCCAGTAGCGGGTACTCTGGAAACACCATATATTTT
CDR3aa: CASSGYSGNTIYF

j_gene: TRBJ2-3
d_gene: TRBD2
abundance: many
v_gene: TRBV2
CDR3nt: TGTGCCAGCAGTGACTACGAACTAGCGGAGGGCACAGATACGCAGTATTTT
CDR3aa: CASSDYELAEGTDTQYF

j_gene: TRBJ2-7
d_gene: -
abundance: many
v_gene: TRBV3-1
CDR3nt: TGTGCCAGCAGCCAAACGCCCCCGGCTGGGCAGTACTTC
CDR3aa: CASSQTPPAGQYF

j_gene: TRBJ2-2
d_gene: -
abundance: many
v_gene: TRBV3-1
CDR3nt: TGTGCCAGCAGCCAAGAGTTGTCCGAAATGAACACCGGGGAGCTGTTTTTT
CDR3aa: CASSQELSEMNTGELFF

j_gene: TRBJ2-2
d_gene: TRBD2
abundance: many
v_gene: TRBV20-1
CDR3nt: TGCAGTGCTAGAGGCTCTAGCGGATTCGCGAACACCGGGGAGCTGTTTTTT
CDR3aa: CSARGSSGFANTGELFF

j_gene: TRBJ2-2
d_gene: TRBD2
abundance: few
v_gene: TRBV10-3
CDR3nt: TGTGCCATCCGGGAGGACACCTCCACCGGGGAGCTGTTTTTT
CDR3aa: CAIREDTSTGELFF

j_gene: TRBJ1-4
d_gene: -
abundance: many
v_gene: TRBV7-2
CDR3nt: TGTGCCAGCAGCCTAGGGACGGCCCAAGGGGGACTGTTTTTT
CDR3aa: CASSLGTAQGGLFF

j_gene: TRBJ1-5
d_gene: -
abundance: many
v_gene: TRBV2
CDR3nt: TGTGCCAGCAGTCTCAGTTCGCCTCCTAGCGATCAGCCCCAGCATTTT
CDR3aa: CASSLSSPPSDQPQHF

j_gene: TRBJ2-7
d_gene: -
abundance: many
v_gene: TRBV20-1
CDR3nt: TGCAGTGCTTTAGCGCGTTACGAGCAGTACTTC
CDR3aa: CSALARYEQYF

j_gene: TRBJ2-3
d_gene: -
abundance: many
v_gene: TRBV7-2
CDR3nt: TGTGCCAGCAGCTTAATAAGACAGGACACAGATACGCAGTATTTT
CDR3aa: CASSLIRQDTDTQYF